Below, one TCR beta chain is given with its context. The antigen is unknown. PCR was performed a second time for about 7 to 12 cycles using a sample-barcoded 5' primer and a J-beta primer mix. TCRdb re-analysed the 5' RACE reads in MiXCR, keeping a single row per CDR3 protein. The sample shows about 1.4 million distinct CDR3 sequences, approximately 63% of them seen only once. Total RNA amounts of at least 5 micrograms were extracted per sample. The sample is drawn from a study of blood T cells in healthy people across ages. With 5 bases removed from V and 4 bases from J, the gap between germline ends came to 14 bases. Germline V gene lookup returns CDR1 MNHEY and CDR2 SMNVEV (reference sequence). The CDR3 covers 15 residues. General observations from the study: Age showed a roughly linear inverse relationship with TCR beta diversity per million T cells. Long-lived donors had more naive CD4+ cells and higher diversity than aged donors.

Sequencing input: blood. The chain combines TRBV27 with TRBJ1-4, with a weak D call TRBD1 (6 bases). This clonotype was sampled from a man between 18 and 29 years old in good health. DNA for the CDR3: TGTGCCAGCAGTGCAACAGGGACTCTTAATGAAAAACTGTTTTTT. Amino acids: CASSATGTLNEKLFF.